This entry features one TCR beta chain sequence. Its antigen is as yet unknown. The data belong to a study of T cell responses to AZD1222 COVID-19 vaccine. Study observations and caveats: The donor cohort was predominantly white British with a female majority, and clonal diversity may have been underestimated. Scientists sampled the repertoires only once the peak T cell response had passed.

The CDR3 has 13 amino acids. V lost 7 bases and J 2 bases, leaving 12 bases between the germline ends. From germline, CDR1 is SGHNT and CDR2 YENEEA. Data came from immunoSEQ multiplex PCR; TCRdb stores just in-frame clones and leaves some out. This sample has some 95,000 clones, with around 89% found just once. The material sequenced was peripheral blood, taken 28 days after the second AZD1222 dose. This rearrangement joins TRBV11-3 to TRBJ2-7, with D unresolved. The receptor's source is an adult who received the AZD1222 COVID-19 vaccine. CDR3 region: CASTGDTTYEQYF. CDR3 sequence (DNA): TGTGCCAGCACCGGAGACACGACCTACGAGCAGTACTTC.